What follows describes a single T cell receptor (beta chain). As yet, its antigen is unknown. The CDR3 has 13 residues. Trimming removed 7 bases from V and 7 bases from J; junction bases left unmatched: 9. Per germline, CDR1 LGHNT and CDR2 FRNRAP. This record comes from a study of post-analysis software for immune sequencing data. Study details: Both relapsing-remitting and secondary progressive multiple sclerosis featured among the disease courses, as did progressive-relapsing multiple sclerosis.

Study-wide findings and caveats: Samples made in the same batch grouped tightly together by F measure. Significantly lower normalized Chao1 diversity was found in patients with multiple sclerosis relative to controls. Controls had lower frequencies than patients of four or five TRBV segments, which included TRBV5-6, TRBV5-1 and TRBV20-1.

The TCR beta cDNA libraries contained unique molecular identifiers. The yield from approximately 1 to 10 million T cells was roughly 500,000 cDNA molecules in total. MiXCR, applied by TCRdb to the PCR reads, yields one record per CDR3 protein. The sample consists of approximately 770,000 distinct CDR3 sequences, 35% to 55% of them appearing once. Source material: blood. This clonotype was sampled from a girl aged 5 to 17 with multiple sclerosis. V is TRBV12-5 and J is TRBJ2-7; 8 bases match TRBD2. CDR3 protein: CASALAGGEEQYF. CDR3 DNA: TGTGCTAGTGCTCTTGCGGGAGGCGAAGAGCAGTACTTC.